These 16 T cell receptor beta chains share one sample of origin, sequenced in a study of blood T cells in healthy people across ages (dated by TCRdb to the mid-2010s). The library relied on 5' RACE. The sample was run on an Illumina HiSeq 2500. The second PCR ran for roughly 6 to 11 cycles and used a J-beta primer mix along with a sample-barcoded 5' primer. TCRdb reran the public reads through fastp at Q25 and MiXCR, keeping productive beta chains. A single entry per CDR3 protein holds the most common genes and DNA from its merged rows. The sample table shows about 1.4 million distinct CDR3 sequences, and around 59% are seen once. Clones ranked in the top ten supply more than 6% of the sample. The sample comprised blood. The receptor source for this set is a man aged 18-30 years in good health.

This clonotype was seen more than once but under ten times. The chain employs TRBV29-1 and TRBJ2-5; D call uncertain. Germline V CDR1 and CDR2: SQVTM, ANQGSEA. The length of the CDR3 is 13 residues. V was shortened by 4 bases and J by 0 bases, with 9 bases between the two germline ends. Here the CDR3 DNA reads TGCAGCGTTGTTGGCAAGTACCAAGAGACCCAGTACTTC. This gives the protein CSVVGKYQETQYF.

There are many counts of this clonotype. This chain connects TRBV29-1 to TRBJ1-2, with TRBD1 matching 9 bases. The CDR3 covers 12 residues. The ends lost 4 bases at V and 3 bases at J; junction bases unmatched: 0. Germline V lookup: CDR1 SQVTM, CDR2 ANQGSEA. The CDR3 reads CSVGDRDYGYTF. DNA of the CDR3: TGCAGCGTTGGGGACAGGGACTATGGCTACACCTTC.

This chain links TRBV12-3 or TRBV12-4 with TRBJ2-1; D is ambiguous. Between the trimmed V and J ends, which lost 7 bases and 5 bases, there was a span of 18 bases. This CDR3 spans 15 amino acids. DNA of the CDR3: TGTGCCAGCAACCAAATCGAGACTGCGAACAATGAGCAGTTCTTC. It is translated as CASNQIETANNEQFF.

Of note for this clonotype: Its ends do not fully match the called genes, so a read error is possible. The chain couples TRBV4-3 to TRBJ2-3; tentative D call: TRBD1 (6 bases). The CDR3 runs to 17 residues. Germline loops: CDR1 LGHNA, CDR2 YSLEER. CDR3 nucleotide sequence: TGCGCCAGCAGCCAAGAGACACCCAGTGGGGGCACAGATGCGCAGTATTTT. Its protein is CASSQETPSGGTDAQYF.

Points on this clonotype: One end of the junction is discordant with germline, which a read error may explain. The chain links TRBV10-3 to TRBJ1-4; no clear D gene. Germline V gene sequence: CDR1 ENHRY, CDR2 SYGVKD. The CDR3 has 15 amino acids. The CDR3 DNA reads TGTGCCGTCAGTGACCCCGGGACAACTAATGAAAAACTGTTTTTT. This codes for CAVSDPGTTNEKLFF.

The chain recombines TRBV25-1 with TRBJ1-1, with a tentative D call TRBD1 (6 bases). Germline V gives CDR1 MGHDK, CDR2 SYGVNS. The V and J ends lost 7 bases and 5 bases respectively, with 17 bases between them. The CDR3 runs 14 residues. This chain's CDR3 is CASTALGGATEAFF. As DNA, the CDR3 is TGTGCCAGCACCGCCCTCGGGGGGGCGACTGAAGCTTTCTTT.

This chain connects TRBV5-1 to TRBJ2-1, with D tentatively TRBD2 (5 bases). The CDR3 loop spans 17 amino acids. Germline CDR1 is SGHRS and CDR2 is YFSETQ. The V end lost 0 bases, the J end lost 3 bases, and 16 bases lay between the germline ends. The CDR3 region is CASSLEPLRAHYNEQFF. The DNA for the CDR3 is TGCGCCAGCAGCTTGGAACCCTTGCGGGCGCACTACAATGAGCAGTTCTTC.

This clonotype was observed a handful of times. The gene calls are TRBV7-2 and TRBJ2-4; no clear D gene. V lost 4 bases and J 3 bases, leaving 7 bases between the germline ends. The CDR3 is 13 amino acids. CDR1 and CDR2 (germline): SGHTA, FQGNSA. The CDR3 spells CASSWYSKNIQYF. The CDR3 DNA sequence: TGTGCCAGCAGCTGGTACAGCAAAAACATTCAGTACTTC.

J is TRBJ2-7 and V is TRBV27; D is tentatively TRBD1 or TRBD2 (7 bases each). V lost 6 bases to trimming and J lost 1 base, with 19 bases between them. Germline CDR1 and CDR2: MNHEY and SMNVEV (reference sequence). The CDR3 is made up of 16 amino acids. The DNA for the CDR3 is TGTGCCAGCAGGAGGGGAGGGGGCTTTCGATCCTACGAGCAGTACTTC. Its protein is CASRRGGGFRSYEQYF.

The chain joins TRBV4-3 to TRBJ2-3; D not resolved. V dropped 3 bases and J dropped 7 bases, with 11 bases sitting between them. This CDR3 has 13 amino acids. Germline loops: CDR1 LGHNA, CDR2 YSLEER. CDR3 DNA sequence: TGCGCCAGCAGCCATGACATTAGCAATACGCAGTATTTT. Protein: CASSHDISNTQYF.

The chain joins TRBV6-5 to TRBJ1-1; D remains ambiguous. With 10 bases removed from V and 3 bases from J, the gap between germline ends came to 12 bases. Germline V CDR1 and CDR2: MNHEY, SVGAGI. CDR3 length equals 12 residues. CDR3 DNA sequence: TGTGCCACCTCCCGATGGGACACTGAAGCTTTCTTT. Translation: CATSRWDTEAFF.

The V and J genes are TRBV29-1 and TRBJ2-1, with D perhaps TRBD2 (5 bases). This CDR3 contains 15 residues. The V gene's germline CDR1 is SQVTM and CDR2 ANQGSEA. Between the trimmed V and J ends, which lost 1 base and 7 bases, there was a span of 17 bases. CDR3 in DNA: TGCAGCGTTGAAGTCCCTAGCTCCACATGGAATGAGCAGTTCTTC. This encodes CSVEVPSSTWNEQFF.

This clonotype was seen once. The rearrangement joins TRBV4-1 to TRBJ2-7; 7 bases match TRBD1. After removal of 3 bases from V and 4 bases from J, the junction contained 6 bases not matched to a gene. The CDR3 consists of 14 residues. Looked up from germline, CDR1 is MGHRA and CDR2 is YSYEKL. The CDR3 protein is CASSHATGLYEQYF. In DNA form, the CDR3 reads TGCGCCAGCAGCCACGCGACAGGGCTATACGAGCAGTACTTC.

The gene calls are TRBV11-2 and TRBJ2-3; D unclear. The CDR3 consists of 15 residues. Trimming cost V 6 bases and J 1 base, with 14 bases left between them. CDR1 and CDR2 (germline): SGHAT, FQNNGV. In DNA, the CDR3 is TGTGCCAGCAGACCTCGTGTAGGCGGCACAGATACGCAGTATTTT. It encodes CASRPRVGGTDTQYF.

This chain connects TRBV30 to TRBJ2-3; D possibly corresponds to TRBD1 (6 bases). The CDR3 contains 14 residues. CDR1 is GTSNPN and CDR2 is SVGIG in the germline V gene (reference sequence). Trimming removed 4 bases at V and 2 bases at J, with 13 bases between. The CDR3 spells CAWTTGYNTDTQYF. In DNA form, the CDR3 reads TGTGCCTGGACTACAGGGTACAACACAGATACGCAGTATTTT. Combining the CDR3 with reference TRBV30 and TRBJ2-3 gives the whole variable domain SQTIHQWPATLVQPVGSPLSLECTVEGTSNPNLYWYRQAAGRGLQLLFYSVGIGQISSEVPQNLSASRPQDRQFILSSKKLLLSDSGFYLCAWTTGYNTDTQYFGPGTRLTVL.

The V call is TRBV27, the J call TRBJ2-1, with D possibly matching TRBD2 (5 bases). Germline V CDR1 and CDR2: MNHEY, SMNVEV (reference sequence). The CDR3 contains 15 residues. V lost 7 bases and J 5 bases, leaving 18 bases between the germline ends. The DNA of the CDR3 is TGTGCCAGCAAGAACATCGGACTGTTGGACAATGAGCAGTTCTTC. Residues: CASKNIGLLDNEQFF.